Reported below is one T cell receptor beta chain. This CDR3 region has 17 residues. From germline, CDR1 is LNHNV and CDR2 YYDKDF (reference sequence). Trimming cost V 3 bases and J 3 bases; bases outside gene matches: 8. The PCR employed 60 Vbeta primers together with 13 Jbeta primers. The protocol was immunoSEQ multiplex PCR, while the TCRdb copy is restricted to in-frame clones and leaves out a portion. The table lists about 120,000 clones, 60% to 85% of them singletons. These data come from a study of cytomegalovirus exposure and HLA in healthy donors. Sequencing input: PBMCs. The chain links TRBV15 to TRBJ2-2; TRBD1 agrees at 9 bases. The clonotype was recovered from a female donor in good health and CMV-seronegative. For the CDR3, the DNA is TGTGCCACCAGCAGGACAGGGGGTAAAGCGTACACCGGGGAGCTGTTTTTT. Translating gives CATSRTGGKAYTGELFF.